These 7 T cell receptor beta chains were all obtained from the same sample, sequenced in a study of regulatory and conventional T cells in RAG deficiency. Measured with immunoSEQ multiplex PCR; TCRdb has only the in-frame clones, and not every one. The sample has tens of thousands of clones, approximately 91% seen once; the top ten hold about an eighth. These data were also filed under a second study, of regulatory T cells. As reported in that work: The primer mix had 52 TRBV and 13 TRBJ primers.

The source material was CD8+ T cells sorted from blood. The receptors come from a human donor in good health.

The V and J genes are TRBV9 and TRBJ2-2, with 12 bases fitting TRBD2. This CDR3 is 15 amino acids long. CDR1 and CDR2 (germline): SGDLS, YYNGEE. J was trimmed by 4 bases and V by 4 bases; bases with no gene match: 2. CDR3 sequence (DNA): TGTGCCAGCAGCTTGACTAGCGGGGGCACCGGGGAGCTGTTTTTT. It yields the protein CASSLTSGGTGELFF. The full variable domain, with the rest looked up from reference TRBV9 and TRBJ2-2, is DSGVTQTPKHLITATGQRVTLRCSPRSGDLSVYWYQQSLDQGLQFLIQYYNGEERAKGNILERFSAQQFPDLHSELNLSSLELGDSALYFCASSLTSGGTGELFFGEGSRLTVL.

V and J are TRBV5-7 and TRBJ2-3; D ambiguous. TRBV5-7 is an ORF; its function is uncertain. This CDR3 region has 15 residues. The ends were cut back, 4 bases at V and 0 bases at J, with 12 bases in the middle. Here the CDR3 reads CASSDDAASTDTQYF. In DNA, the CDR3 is TGTGCCAGCAGCGACGACGCAGCTAGCACAGATACGCAGTATTTT.

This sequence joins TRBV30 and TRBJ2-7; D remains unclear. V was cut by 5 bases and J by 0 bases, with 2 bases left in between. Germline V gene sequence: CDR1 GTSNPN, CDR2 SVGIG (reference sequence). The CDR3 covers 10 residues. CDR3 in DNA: TGTGCCTGGGGCTCCTACGAGCAGTACTTC. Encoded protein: CAWGSYEQYF.

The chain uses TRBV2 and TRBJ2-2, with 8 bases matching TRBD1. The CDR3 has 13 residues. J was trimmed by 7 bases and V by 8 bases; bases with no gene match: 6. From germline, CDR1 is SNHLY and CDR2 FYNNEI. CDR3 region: CASRTGRNGELFF. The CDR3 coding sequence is TGTGCCAGCCGGACAGGGCGAAACGGGGAGCTGTTTTTT.

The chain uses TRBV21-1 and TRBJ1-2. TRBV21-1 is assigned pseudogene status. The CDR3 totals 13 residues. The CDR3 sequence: CASRTEGSDGYTF. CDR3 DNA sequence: TGTGCCAGCAGGACAGAGGGATCTGACGGCTACACCTTC.

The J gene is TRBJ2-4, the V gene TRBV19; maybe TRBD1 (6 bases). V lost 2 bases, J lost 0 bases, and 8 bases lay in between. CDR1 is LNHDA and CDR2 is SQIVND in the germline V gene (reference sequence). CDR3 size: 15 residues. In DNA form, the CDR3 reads TGTGCCAGTAGTATAAGGGGGATAGCCAAAAACATTCAGTACTTC. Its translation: CASSIRGIAKNIQYF.

In DNA form, the CDR3 reads TGTGCCAGCAGCAAGGGGACTAGCGGGAGGGCATCAGAGACCCAGTACTTC. This encodes CASSKGTSGRASETQYF. This chain joins TRBV28 and TRBJ2-5, with TRBD2 identical over 16 bases. The CDR3 contains 17 residues. V was clipped by 6 bases and J by 4 bases; unmatched bases: 8. Per the germline V gene, CDR1 is MDHEN and CDR2 is SYDVKM.